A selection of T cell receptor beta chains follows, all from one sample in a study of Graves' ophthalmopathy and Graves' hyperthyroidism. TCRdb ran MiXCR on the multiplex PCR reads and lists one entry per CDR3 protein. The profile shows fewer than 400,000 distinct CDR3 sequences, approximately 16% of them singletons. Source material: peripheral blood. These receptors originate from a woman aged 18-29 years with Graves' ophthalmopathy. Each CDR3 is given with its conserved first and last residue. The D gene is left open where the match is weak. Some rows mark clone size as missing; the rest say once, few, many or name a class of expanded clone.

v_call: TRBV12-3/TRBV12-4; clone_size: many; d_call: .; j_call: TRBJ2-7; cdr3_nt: TGTGCCAGCAGCAGGGGGGGTAACTCCTACGAGCAGTACTTC; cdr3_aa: CASSRGGNSYEQYF
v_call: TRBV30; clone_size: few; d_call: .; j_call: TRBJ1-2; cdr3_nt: TGTGCCTGGAGTGTACGGAGGGCGTCTAACTATGGCTACACCTTC; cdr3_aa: CAWSVRRASNYGYTF
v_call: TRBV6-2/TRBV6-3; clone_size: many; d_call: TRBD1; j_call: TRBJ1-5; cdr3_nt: TGTGCCAGCAGTTACTCGCACTGGGACAGGGTAGGATCAGCCCAGCATTTT; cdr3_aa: CASSYSHWDRVGSAQHF
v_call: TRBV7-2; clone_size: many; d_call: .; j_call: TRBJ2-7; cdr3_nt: TGTGCCAGCAGCTTGCACGGGCCCTACGAGCAGTACTTC; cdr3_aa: CASSLHGPYEQYF
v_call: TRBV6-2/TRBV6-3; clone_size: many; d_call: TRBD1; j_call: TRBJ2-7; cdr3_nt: TGTGCCAGCAGTGGGACAGGGATCGAGCAGTACTTC; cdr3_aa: CASSGTGIEQYF
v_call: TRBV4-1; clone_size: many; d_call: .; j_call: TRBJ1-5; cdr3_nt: TGCGCCAGCAGCCAAGAAACAGGGTATCAGCCCCAGCATTTT; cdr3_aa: CASSQETGYQPQHF
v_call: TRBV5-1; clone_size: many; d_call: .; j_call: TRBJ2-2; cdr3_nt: TGCGCCAGCAGCGTGTATTACACCGGGGAGCTGTTTTTT; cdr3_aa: CASSVYYTGELFF
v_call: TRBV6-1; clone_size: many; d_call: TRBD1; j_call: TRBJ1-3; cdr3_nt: TGTGCCAGCAGAGCGACAGGGGTAGTGAACACCATATATTTT; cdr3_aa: CASRATGVVNTIYF
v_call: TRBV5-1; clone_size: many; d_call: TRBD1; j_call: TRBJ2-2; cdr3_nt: TGCGCCAGCAGCTTGGAGACAGGGGCTGGCGGGGAGCTGTTTTTT; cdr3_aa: CASSLETGAGGELFF
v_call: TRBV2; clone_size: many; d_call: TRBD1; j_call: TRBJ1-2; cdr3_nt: TGTGCCAGCAGCCCCGAACGGGACAGGGGGCTCTATGGCTACACCTTC; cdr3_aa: CASSPERDRGLYGYTF
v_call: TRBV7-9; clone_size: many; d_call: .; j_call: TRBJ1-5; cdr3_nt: TGTGCCAGCAGCTTATCCCGGGAGTATCAGCCCCAGCATTTT; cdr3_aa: CASSLSREYQPQHF
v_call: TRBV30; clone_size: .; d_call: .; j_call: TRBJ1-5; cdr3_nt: TGTGCCTGGAGTGCTAAGGGGTGGTCATACCAGCCCCAGCATTTT; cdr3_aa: CAWSAKGWSYQPQHF
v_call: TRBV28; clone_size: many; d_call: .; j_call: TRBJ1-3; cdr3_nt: TGTGCCAGCAGCTCACGGTCCGGAAACACCATATATTTT; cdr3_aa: CASSSRSGNTIYF
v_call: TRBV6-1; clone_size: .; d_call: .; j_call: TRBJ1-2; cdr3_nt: TGTGCCAGCAGCACCGCTCAGGGTGACTATGGCTACACCTTC; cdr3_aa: CASSTAQGDYGYTF
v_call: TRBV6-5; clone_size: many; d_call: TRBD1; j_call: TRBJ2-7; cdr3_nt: TGTGCCAGCAGTTACTCCCGGCAGGGGGTAAACGAGCAGTACTTC; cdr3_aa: CASSYSRQGVNEQYF
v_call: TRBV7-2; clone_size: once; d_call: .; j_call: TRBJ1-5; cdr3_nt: TGTGCCAGCAGCTTAGCTGCAGGTAGCTATAGCAATCAGCCCCAGCATTTT; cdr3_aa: CASSLAAGSYSNQPQHF
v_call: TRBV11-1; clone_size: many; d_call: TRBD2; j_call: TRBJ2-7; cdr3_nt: TGTGCCAGCAGCTTAGGGACTAGCGGGGCCTCCTACGAGCAGTACTTC; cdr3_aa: CASSLGTSGASYEQYF
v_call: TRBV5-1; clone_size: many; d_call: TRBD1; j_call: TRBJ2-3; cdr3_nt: TGCGCCAGCAGCAGATCCGGGACAGCTAGCACAGATACGCAGTATTTT; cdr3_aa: CASSRSGTASTDTQYF
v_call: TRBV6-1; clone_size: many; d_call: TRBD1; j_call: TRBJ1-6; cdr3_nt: TGTGCCAGCGGTCAGGGGGCTGGAGATTCACCCCTCCACTTT; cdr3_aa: CASGQGAGDSPLHF
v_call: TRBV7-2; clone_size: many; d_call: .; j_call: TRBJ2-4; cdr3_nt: TGTGCCAGCAGCCCCCCATCGAACATTCAGTACTTC; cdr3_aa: CASSPPSNIQYF
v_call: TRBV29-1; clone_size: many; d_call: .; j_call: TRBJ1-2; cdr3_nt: TGCAGCGTGGCGGGGGGCGCAAACTATGGCTACACCTTC; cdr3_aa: CSVAGGANYGYTF
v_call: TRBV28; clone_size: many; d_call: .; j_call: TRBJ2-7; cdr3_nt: TGTGCCAGCAGTGCCCGCTACGAGCAGTACTTC; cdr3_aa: CASSARYEQYF
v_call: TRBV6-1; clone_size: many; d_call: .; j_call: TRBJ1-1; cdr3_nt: TGTGCCAGCACCGAGGGGATGGACACTGAAGCTTTCTTT; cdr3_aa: CASTEGMDTEAFF
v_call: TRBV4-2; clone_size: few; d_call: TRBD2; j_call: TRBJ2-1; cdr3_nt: TGTGCCAGCAGCCAAGATCTAGGGACTAGCGGTTTTTCTAGCTCCTACAATGAGCAGTTCTTC; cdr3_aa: CASSQDLGTSGFSSSYNEQFF
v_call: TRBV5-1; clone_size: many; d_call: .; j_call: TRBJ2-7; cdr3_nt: TGCGCCAGCAGCTTTATGGGGTACGAGCAGTACTTC; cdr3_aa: CASSFMGYEQYF
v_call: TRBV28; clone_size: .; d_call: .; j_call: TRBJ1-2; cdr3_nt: TGTGCCAGCAGACCGTCCGGTGGGGGCCGTGGCTACACCTTC; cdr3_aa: CASRPSGGGRGYTF
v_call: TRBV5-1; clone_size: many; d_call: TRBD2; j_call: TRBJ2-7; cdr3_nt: TGCGCCAGCAGCCCCGGACTAGCGGGCCCCTCCTACGAGCAGTACTTC; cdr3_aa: CASSPGLAGPSYEQYF
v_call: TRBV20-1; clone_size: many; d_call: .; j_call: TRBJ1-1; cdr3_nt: TGCAGTGCTAGAGATCTTGGCAGGGCGAGTGAAGCTTTCTTT; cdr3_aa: CSARDLGRASEAFF
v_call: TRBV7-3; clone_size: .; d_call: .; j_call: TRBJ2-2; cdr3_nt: TGTGCCAGCAGCTTAATCTATAACACCGGGGAGCTGTTTTTT; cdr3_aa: CASSLIYNTGELFF
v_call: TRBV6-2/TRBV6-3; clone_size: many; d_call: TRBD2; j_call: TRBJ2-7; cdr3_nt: TGTGCCAGCAGTAACCAGCGGGAGTTAATCTACGAGCAGTACTTC; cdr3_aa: CASSNQRELIYEQYF
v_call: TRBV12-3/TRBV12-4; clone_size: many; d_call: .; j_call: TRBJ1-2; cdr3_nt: TGTGCCAGCATAGTTAGGGTGGGGCTCTCTGGCTACACCTTC; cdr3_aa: CASIVRVGLSGYTF
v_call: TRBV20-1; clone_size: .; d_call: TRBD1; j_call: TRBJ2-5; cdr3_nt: TGCAGTGCTAGAGATCGTCCAGGACAGGACCAAGAGACCCAGTACTTC; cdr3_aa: CSARDRPGQDQETQYF
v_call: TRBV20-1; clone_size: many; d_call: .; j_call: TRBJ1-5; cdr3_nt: TGCAGTGCCGCCTCCGGGAATCAGCCCCAGCATTTT; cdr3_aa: CSAASGNQPQHF
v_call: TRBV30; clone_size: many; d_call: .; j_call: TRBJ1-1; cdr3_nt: TGTGCCTGGAGCCCTTTAAACAGGGTCAACACTGAAGCTTTCTTT; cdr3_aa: CAWSPLNRVNTEAFF
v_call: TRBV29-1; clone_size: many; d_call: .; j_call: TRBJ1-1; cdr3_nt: TGCAGCGCGACGGGACACCTGAACACTGAAGCTTTCTTT; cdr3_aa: CSATGHLNTEAFF
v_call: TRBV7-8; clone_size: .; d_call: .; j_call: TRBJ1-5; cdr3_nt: TGTGCCAGCAGCTTAGGGACAGTCATTAGCAATCAGCCCCAGCATTTT; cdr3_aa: CASSLGTVISNQPQHF
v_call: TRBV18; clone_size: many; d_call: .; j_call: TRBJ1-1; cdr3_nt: TGTGCCAGCTCGCCGAAACAGGGTGGGACGAACACTGAAGCTTTCTTT; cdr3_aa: CASSPKQGGTNTEAFF
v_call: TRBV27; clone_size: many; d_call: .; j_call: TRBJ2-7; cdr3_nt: TGTGCCAGCAGTTTATTGGGGGGAGCCTACGAGCAGTACTTC; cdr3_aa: CASSLLGGAYEQYF
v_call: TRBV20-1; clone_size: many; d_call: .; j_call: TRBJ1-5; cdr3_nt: TGCAGTGCTAGGAGTTCTATTGCGGGCAATCAGCCCCAGCATTTT; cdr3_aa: CSARSSIAGNQPQHF
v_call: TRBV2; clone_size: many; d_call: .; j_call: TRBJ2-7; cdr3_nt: TGTGCCAGCAGTGAGCAGGACTCCGAGCAGTACTTC; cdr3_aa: CASSEQDSEQYF
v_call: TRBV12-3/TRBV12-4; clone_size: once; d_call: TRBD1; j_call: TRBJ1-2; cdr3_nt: TGTGCCAGCAGTGGGACAGACCACTATGGCTACACCTTC; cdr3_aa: CASSGTDHYGYTF
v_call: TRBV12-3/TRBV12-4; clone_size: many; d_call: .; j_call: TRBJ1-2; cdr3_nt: TGTGCCAGCAGTCCCCGGGACTGGGGGGGCTACACCTTC; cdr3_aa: CASSPRDWGGYTF
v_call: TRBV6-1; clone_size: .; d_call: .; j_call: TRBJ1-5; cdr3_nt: TGTGCCAGCAGTGATTCCGAACACAGCAATCAGCCCCAGCATTTT; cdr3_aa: CASSDSEHSNQPQHF
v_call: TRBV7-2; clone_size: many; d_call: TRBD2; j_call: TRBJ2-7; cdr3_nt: TGTGCCAGCAGCACGGGCGGGGGGACCTCCTACGAGCAGTACTTC; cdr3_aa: CASSTGGGTSYEQYF
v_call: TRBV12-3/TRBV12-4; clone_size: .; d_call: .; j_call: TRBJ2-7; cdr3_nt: TGTGCCAGCAGCCCCCCAGGGCTCAAGCAGTACTTC; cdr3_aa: CASSPPGLKQYF
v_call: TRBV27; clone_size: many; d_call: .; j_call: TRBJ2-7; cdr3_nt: TGTGCCAGCATACCCGGGTCAGGTCCCTACGAGCAGTACTTC; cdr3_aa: CASIPGSGPYEQYF
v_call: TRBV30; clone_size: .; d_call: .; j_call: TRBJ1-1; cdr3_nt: TGTGCCTGGAGCCGATCGATGAACACTGAAGCTTTCTTT; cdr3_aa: CAWSRSMNTEAFF
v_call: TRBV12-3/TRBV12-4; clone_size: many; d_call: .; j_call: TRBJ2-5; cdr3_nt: TGTGCCAGCAGTCACCAAGACACGACGGGTCAGACCCAGTACTTC; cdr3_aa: CASSHQDTTGQTQYF
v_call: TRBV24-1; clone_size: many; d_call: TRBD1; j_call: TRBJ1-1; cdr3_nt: TGTGCCACCAGTGAGTCCCCGGGACAGGGCAACACTGAAGCTTTCTTT; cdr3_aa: CATSESPGQGNTEAFF
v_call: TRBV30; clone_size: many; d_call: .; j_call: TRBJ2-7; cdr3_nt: TGTGCCTGGAGTGTCCGGGGGTTTTACGAGCAGTACTTC; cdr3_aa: CAWSVRGFYEQYF